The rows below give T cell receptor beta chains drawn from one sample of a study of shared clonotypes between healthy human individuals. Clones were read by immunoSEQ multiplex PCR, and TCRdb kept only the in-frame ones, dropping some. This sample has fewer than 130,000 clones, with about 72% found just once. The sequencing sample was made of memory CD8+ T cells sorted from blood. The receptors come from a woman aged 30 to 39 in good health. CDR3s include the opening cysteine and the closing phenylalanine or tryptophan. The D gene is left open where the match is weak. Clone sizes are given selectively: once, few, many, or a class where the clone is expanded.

TGTGCCAGCAGTGCCAGGGCCTACAATGAGCAGTTCTTC | CASSARAYNEQFF | NA | TRBJ2-1 | TRBV2 | NA
TGTGCCAGCAGGCTTGATACCGGGGAGCTGTTTTTT | CASRLDTGELFF | few | TRBJ2-2 | TRBV7-6 | NA
TGTGCCAGCAGTGCAAGTCCCGAATCAACCTACGAGCAGTACTTC | CASSASPESTYEQYF | NA | TRBJ2-7 | TRBV6-6 | NA
TGTGCCACCCTAGGACTAGCGGGACCCACCGGGGAGCTGTTTTTT | CATLGLAGPTGELFF | many | TRBJ2-2 | TRBV10-3 | TRBD2
TGCGCCAGCAGCCAGGTGCCGGGACGCCTTAATGAAAAACTGTTTTTT | CASSQVPGRLNEKLFF | NA | TRBJ1-4 | TRBV4-1 | NA
TGTGCCAGCAGTTTAAGTCACCAACAAGAGACCCAGTACTTC | CASSLSHQQETQYF | NA | TRBJ2-5 | TRBV27 | NA
TGCGCCAGCAGCCAAGTGTCTCACTTCATTGGGAATGAGCAGTTCTTC | CASSQVSHFIGNEQFF | NA | TRBJ2-1 | TRBV4-1 | NA
TGTGCCAGCAGTGAACCAAGGACAGGGGGCGAGACCCAGTACTTC | CASSEPRTGGETQYF | NA | TRBJ2-5 | TRBV2 | TRBD1
TGTGCCAGCAGTGAATGGCAGCAAGAGACCCAGTACTTC | CASSEWQQETQYF | NA | TRBJ2-5 | TRBV2 | NA
TGTGCCAGCAGCTTGGGTGGTGGGGGAGTGCGCGAGCAGTACTTC | CASSLGGGGVREQYF | NA | TRBJ2-7 | TRBV5-6 | NA
TGTGCCAGCAGCCTTCGGACTAGTGGGGAGCAGTACTTC | CASSLRTSGEQYF | NA | TRBJ2-7 | TRBV14 | TRBD2
TGTGCCAGCACCAGAATCTCAGGACCTGGTGGCTACACCTTC | CASTRISGPGGYTF | NA | TRBJ1-2 | TRBV2 | NA
TGTGCCAGCAGCCCCGGGACTAGCGCGAACACCGGGGAGCTGTTTTTT | CASSPGTSANTGELFF | NA | TRBJ2-2 | TRBV5-8 | TRBD2
TGTGCCAGCAGTCCCCAAGGGGACCCGTATGGCTACACCTTC | CASSPQGDPYGYTF | NA | TRBJ1-2 | TRBV25-1 | NA
TGCAGTGCGGGACCTTACAATGAGCAGTTCTTC | CSAGPYNEQFF | NA | TRBJ2-1 | TRBV20-1 | NA
TGTGCCAGCAGCACCGAAGACTTACCCTTGCTCATCAATGAGCAGTTCTTC | CASSTEDLPLLINEQFF | NA | TRBJ2-1 | TRBV7-9 | NA
TGTGCCAGCAGCTTAGTGGCAGAGTCCTACGAGCAGTACTTC | CASSLVAESYEQYF | few | TRBJ2-7 | TRBV11-1 | NA
TGTGCCAGCAGTTTGAGCGGGAGGGCCGGCACAGATACGCAGTATTTT | CASSLSGRAGTDTQYF | NA | TRBJ2-3 | TRBV7-9 | TRBD2
TGTGCCAGCAGTGATTGGGGTCACGAGCAGTACTTC | CASSDWGHEQYF | NA | TRBJ2-7 | TRBV6-5 | NA
TGTGCCAGCACCGGCCGGGGTGGGAGGTCCTACAATGAGCAGTTCTTC | CASTGRGGRSYNEQFF | NA | TRBJ2-1 | TRBV28 | NA
TGCGCCAGCAGCCCGGGGTTGAGGGGACAGGGTAGACTAGCGGGAGTGAATGAGCAGTTCTTC | CASSPGLRGQGRLAGVNEQFF | NA | TRBJ2-1 | TRBV4-1 | TRBD2
TGTGCCAGCAGTTACTACGGCGCCTACGAGCAGTACTTC | CASSYYGAYEQYF | once | TRBJ2-7 | TRBV6-6 | NA
TGTGCCAGCAGCTTAGCGGGAGCAAGGACCGAGCAGTACTTC | CASSLAGARTEQYF | NA | TRBJ2-7 | TRBV5-6 | TRBD2
TGCAGCGTTGAAGATCCGGGGAGCTCCTACAATGAGCAGTTCTTC | CSVEDPGSSYNEQFF | NA | TRBJ2-1 | TRBV29-1 | NA
TGTGCCAGCAGTTTGTTCGGGTCCCTCGAGCAGTACTTC | CASSLFGSLEQYF | NA | TRBJ2-7 | TRBV27 | NA
TGTGCCAGCAGCCTGAGGGACAGCAGATCCTACGAGCAGTACTTC | CASSLRDSRSYEQYF | NA | TRBJ2-7 | TRBV27 | TRBD1
TGTGCCATCAGTGAGTCGTCACTAGCGGGTACTGAGACCCAGTACTTC | CAISESSLAGTETQYF | NA | TRBJ2-5 | TRBV10-3 | TRBD2
TGTGCCACCAACCAGGGTTACGGGCCCCAGCATTTT | CATNQGYGPQHF | NA | TRBJ1-5 | TRBV15 | NA
TGTGCCAGTAGTTATAGCAATCAGCCCCAGCATTTT | CASSYSNQPQHF | NA | TRBJ1-5 | TRBV19 | NA
TGTGCCAGTACCTCCAGGCCGGGTGGCGGGTGGGGTGAGCAGTTCTTC | CASTSRPGGGWGEQFF | NA | TRBJ2-1 | TRBV19 | NA
TGTGCCAGCAGTCCTATTTCAGTAGGGCAGCCCCAGCATTTT | CASSPISVGQPQHF | NA | TRBJ1-5 | TRBV27 | NA
TGTGCCAGCAGTTTCTCGGACAGGGTGGCGGAGCCCCAGCATTTT | CASSFSDRVAEPQHF | NA | TRBJ1-5 | TRBV28 | TRBD1
TGTGCCAGCAGCTTAGCAGGGAATCCCTACGAGCAGTACTTC | CASSLAGNPYEQYF | NA | TRBJ2-7 | TRBV7-8 | NA
TGTGCCACCAGCCCCCCAGCGGAGGTCTACGAGCAGTACTTC | CATSPPAEVYEQYF | NA | TRBJ2-7 | TRBV15 | NA
TGTGCCAGCAGTTACTCGCGGGAGGGGTACAATGAGCAGTTCTTC | CASSYSREGYNEQFF | few | TRBJ2-1 | TRBV6-5 | TRBD2
TGTGCCAGCAGTTCTCCGGGGTCTCTTTACGAGCAGTACTTC | CASSSPGSLYEQYF | NA | TRBJ2-7 | TRBV6-6 | NA
TGTGCCAGCAGCCCTCGCGGCGGGAGTTCCTACAATGAGCAGTTCTTC | CASSPRGGSSYNEQFF | few | TRBJ2-1 | TRBV7-9 | TRBD2
TGTGCCAGCAGTTCCGGGACTAGCGGGAGTGCAGATACGCAGTATTTT | CASSSGTSGSADTQYF | NA | TRBJ2-3 | TRBV25-1 | TRBD2
TGTGCCAGCAGTTTATGGGCGGGAGGGCCGTATGAGCAGTTCTTC | CASSLWAGGPYEQFF | once | TRBJ2-1 | TRBV27 | TRBD2
TGTGCCAGCAGCTGGGGACAGGGGTCCTCCTCCGAGCAGTACTTC | CASSWGQGSSSEQYF | NA | TRBJ2-7 | TRBV5-4 | TRBD1
TGCAGCTTAGCCTACGAGCAGTACTTC | CSLAYEQYF | NA | TRBJ2-7 | TRBV29-1 | NA
TGTGCCAGTAGCCAACAGGGGTCCTGGGGGGCCTATGGCTACACCTTC | CASSQQGSWGAYGYTF | NA | TRBJ1-2 | TRBV19 | TRBD1
TGTGCCACCAGCAGAGCCAGGGAAACAGGGCCCTCGAACACTGAAGCTTTCTTT | CATSRARETGPSNTEAFF | once | TRBJ1-1 | TRBV15 | NA
TGCAGCGTTGGGACTAGCGGGGGGGACTACAATGAGCAGTTCTTC | CSVGTSGGDYNEQFF | few | TRBJ2-1 | TRBV29-1 | TRBD2
TGTGCCAGCAGACGAAACCAGCAAGAGACCCAGTACTTC | CASRRNQQETQYF | NA | TRBJ2-5 | TRBV28 | NA
TGTGCCAGCACCACCGACAGATCCGAGCAGTACTTC | CASTTDRSEQYF | NA | TRBJ2-7 | TRBV28 | NA
TGTGCCAGCAGCTTTTTGGGGGAAACTAATGAAAAACTGTTTTTT | CASSFLGETNEKLFF | few | TRBJ1-4 | TRBV5-6 | NA
TGTGCCAGCAGTTACTCTGGTGATCCAGATACGCAGTATTTT | CASSYSGDPDTQYF | NA | TRBJ2-3 | TRBV6-5 | NA
TGTGCCAGCAGCTGTCTTCGCAGTATCCGGGACACCTCCTACGAGCAGTACTTC | CASSCLRSIRDTSYEQYF | NA | TRBJ2-7 | TRBV14 | NA
TGTGCCAGCGGGGCTACCTCCTACGAGCAGTACTTC | CASGATSYEQYF | NA | TRBJ2-7 | TRBV2 | NA
TGTGCCAGCACGACAAGGCGAGGGGCCACTGAAGCTTTCTTT | CASTTRRGATEAFF | NA | TRBJ1-1 | TRBV2 | NA
TGTGCCAGCAGCTCGGCTAGGGGGGTCGACAGCCCCATTCTTTACGAGCAGTACTTC | CASSSARGVDSPILYEQYF | NA | TRBJ2-7 | TRBV7-9 | NA
TGTGCCAGCAGCTTAGCGTCAGGTCCCGAGCAGTACTTC | CASSLASGPEQYF | NA | TRBJ2-7 | TRBV7-9 | NA
TGTGCCAGCTACCAGGGGGGCAATGAGCAGTTCTTC | CASYQGGNEQFF | few | TRBJ2-1 | TRBV25-1 | NA
TGTGCCAGCAGCTTGGCAGGGGGCGAAGCCTATGGCTACACCTTC | CASSLAGGEAYGYTF | NA | TRBJ1-2 | TRBV5-4 | TRBD1
TGTGCCAGCAGCACCAATGAGAACACTGAAGCTTTCTTT | CASSTNENTEAFF | NA | TRBJ1-1 | TRBV6-6 | NA
TGTGCCAGCAGCCAACACGGGGATACGCAGTATTTT | CASSQHGDTQYF | NA | TRBJ2-3 | TRBV7-9 | NA
TGTGCCAGCAGTGAAGGTGAGGGAGGGCCAGATACGCAGTATTTT | CASSEGEGGPDTQYF | many | TRBJ2-3 | TRBV6-1 | TRBD2
TGTGCCAGCAGCCAAGAAGGGGGGCCTCAGCCCCAGCATTTT | CASSQEGGPQPQHF | NA | TRBJ1-5 | TRBV4-2 | NA